Sequencing of this T cell receptor beta chain was carried out in a study of blood T cell repertoires in COVID-19 (dated by TCRdb to the early 2020s). For the wider study: Samples covering the acute and convalescent phases of COVID-19 were provided by collaborators in the United States, Italy and Spain. The prospective study material was composed of cDNA or gDNA derived from T cells, B-cell-depleted T cells, or PBMCs. Deeply sampled blood TCRbeta repertoires from subjects exposed to, actively infected with, or recovered from COVID-19 were included in the dataset. A freely available public database, intended as a resource for researchers studying the immune response to SARS-CoV-2, is where the repertoires were released. The samples were drawn from two sources: the first 160 participants of the ongoing ImmuneRACE study, and fewer than 1,500 subjects contributed by 6 global collaborators. A de-identified subject ID, COVID-19 status, age in years and sex were almost always included in the sample metadata. HLA class I and class II types, where available, came from metadata supplied by the sample provider rather than from assay-based typing. Results the study describes overall, beyond this receptor: Clinical and demographic metadata were provided uncurated, with the amount varying by source and participant.

The germline V gene provides CDR1 LGHNA and CDR2 YSLEER. Trimming takes 1 base off V and 4 bases off J; junction bases not matched to a gene: 6. Spanning cysteine to phenylalanine, the CDR3 consists of 17 amino acids. Left in the record is the CDR3 DNA by itself, 51 bases read in frame from the first base. Points on this clone: Its binding antigen is unknown. Per-base quality was not reported, and no clone a single base away is much larger than it.

The immunoSEQ Assay, a bias-controlled multiplex PCR, was used to amplify TCRbeta CDR3 regions from genomic DNA. As for the original processing: The number of nucleated cells in each sample was estimated from the amplification of reference gene primers within the assay. To quantify the absolute abundance of each unique TCRbeta CDR3 rearrangement, sequence reads were collapsed and filtered. For each sample, productive Simpson clonality was calculated as the square root of Simpson's diversity index over productive rearrangements. As stored in TCRdb, this immuneACCESS dataset retains in-frame rearrangements with V and J assigned. A fraction of the clones does not appear; measured against another copy, unresolved V genes explain less than half of the discrepancy, and the remainder lacks a known reason. V and J calls and clone size are copied from that table; D and trimming were computed from the DNA. Here the sample has some 140,000 clones; 70% to 85% occur a single time. The ten largest clones represent 0.6% to 0.65% of the sample.

One collaborating source in Seattle enrolled patients during active infection and followed them longitudinally through the course of disease. Each collaborating institution followed its own protocols to collect whole blood in K2EDTA tubes. For TCRbeta analysis, collaborators shipped samples as frozen whole blood, isolated PBMCs, or DNA extracted from either of those sample types. The specimen was peripheral blood. The chain links TRBV4-3 with TRBJ1-5, and TRBD1 aligns with 11 junction nucleotides. The receptor was isolated from a man in his sixties with COVID-19, enrolled during active disease. The nucleotide sequence reads TGCGCCAGCAGCCAAGCACCGGGACAGGGGGGGAATCAGCCCCAGCATTTT. Its translation is CASSQAPGQGGNQPQHF.